Below are 10 T cell receptor beta chains sequenced from a single sample in a study of blood T cells in healthy people across ages (dated by TCRdb to between 2015 and 2016). The protocol used for the library was 5' RACE. The listed sequencing device is Illumina HiSeq 2500. A second PCR of about 7 to 12 cycles was performed with a sample-barcoded 5' primer and a J-beta primer mix. Using fastp at Q25 and MiXCR, TCRdb reprocessed the public reads and kept productive beta chains. One record per CDR3 amino acid sequence lists the most common genes and DNA. The sample yields some 880,000 distinct CDR3 sequences; roughly 40% were counted once. The top ten hold approximately 13% of the sample. Sequencing input: blood. Source of these receptors: a man aged 18-30 years in good health.

The chain employs TRBV12-3 or TRBV12-4 and TRBJ2-1, with D tentatively TRBD1 (6 bases). V dropped 3 bases and J dropped 9 bases, with 12 bases sitting between them. The CDR3 is 13 amino acids. For the CDR3, the DNA is TGTGCCAGCAGTTTCCCATTAGGGGGTGAGCAGTTCTTC. It is translated as CASSFPLGGEQFF.

This chain uses TRBV7-9 with TRBJ2-3; D remains unclear. The CDR3 has 15 residues. V was pared by 4 bases and J by 4 bases, with 15 bases between. The germline gives CDR1 SEHNR, CDR2 FQNEAQ (reference sequence). As DNA, the CDR3 is TGTGCCAGCAGCTACAAGAGTAGTTGGGCAGATACGCAGTATTTT. It specifies CASSYKSSWADTQYF.

J is TRBJ2-5 and V is TRBV20-1; no firm D call. This CDR3 spans 13 amino acids. Germline values: CDR1 DFQATT, CDR2 SNEGSKA (reference sequence). V lost 3 bases and J 2 bases, leaving 10 bases between the germline ends. The DNA of the CDR3 is TGCAGTGCTAGTCCGGGCAGTCAAGAGACCCAGTACTTC. Translation gives CSASPGSQETQYF.

The V call is TRBV5-1, the J call TRBJ2-2; possible D gene TRBD1, 5 bases. Trimming removed 7 bases from V and 0 bases from J, with 13 bases in between. The CDR3 length is 15 residues. Germline V gives CDR1 SGHRS, CDR2 YFSETQ. The CDR3 loop reads CASGPGPSNTGELFF. The CDR3 DNA reads as TGCGCCAGCGGCCCAGGGCCCTCGAACACCGGGGAGCTGTTTTTT.

The chain employs TRBV7-3 and TRBJ1-1; unclear D gene. This CDR3 has 13 residues. The V and J ends lost 5 bases and 1 base respectively, with 8 bases between them. Germline CDR1 SGHTA, CDR2 FQGTGA. Here the CDR3 reads CASSLHKNTEAFF. CDR3 bases: TGTGCCAGCAGCCTACACAAGAACACTGAAGCTTTCTTT.

This clonotype was seen repeatedly, ten times or more. This chain uses TRBV20-1 with TRBJ2-4; tentative D call: TRBD2 (5 bases). The CDR3 sequence is 13 residues long. Germline values: CDR1 DFQATT, CDR2 SNEGSKA (reference sequence). V was shortened by 5 bases and J by 1 base, with 9 bases between the two germline ends. The DNA for the CDR3 is TGCAGTGCTGAGACTACGGCCAAAAACATTCAGTACTTC. As protein: CSAETTAKNIQYF.

This clonotype was seen more than once but under ten times. The gene calls are TRBV9 and TRBJ1-2, with 9 positions matching TRBD1. This CDR3 has 16 residues. Germline V gene sequence: CDR1 SGDLS, CDR2 YYNGEE. The ends lost 1 base at V and 5 bases at J; junction bases unmatched: 9. This CDR3 is CASSVHPGQGVYGYTF. In DNA form, the CDR3 reads TGTGCCAGCAGCGTACATCCGGGACAGGGAGTTTATGGCTACACCTTC.

This clonotype was detected a few times. The DNA is omitted, as the CDR3 cannot be located on it reliably, and the CDR3 follows TCRdb's listing. The chain recombines TRBV20-1 with TRBJ2-1; the table's D call, TRBD1, was not checked against the DNA. Germline CDR1 is DFQATT and CDR2 is SNEGSKA (reference sequence). The CDR3 spans 16 residues, counting both ends. CDR3 protein: CSSSGARDRAYNEQFF.

A note on this clonotype: Germline is not matched at one junction end, which may reflect a read error. CDR3 residues: CASSPRLLSGTTIYF. In DNA, the CDR3 is TGCGCCAGCAGCCCGAGGCTACTCTCTGGAACCACCATATATTTT. V gene TRBV4-1 combines with J gene TRBJ1-3; the D is unclear. Germline loops: CDR1 MGHRA, CDR2 YSYEKL. CDR3 length: 15 amino acids.

The chain combines TRBV29-1 with TRBJ2-1; D unclear. This CDR3 is built from 13 residues. The V end lost 4 bases, the J end lost 4 bases, and 11 bases lay between the germline ends. The germline V gene encodes CDR1 SQVTM and CDR2 ANQGSEA. The CDR3 DNA reads as TGCAGCGTTGTGGGAAAGGATTACAATGAGCAGTTCTTC. Protein: CSVVGKDYNEQFF.